The next 8 T cell receptor beta chains were all read from a single sample in a study of blood T cell repertoires in COVID-19. Sequencing used immunoSEQ multiplex PCR; TCRdb keeps in-frame clones, though not all of them. The sample shows about 62,000 clones, roughly 84% of them seen only once. The sequencing input was peripheral blood. The source is a woman at least 80 years old with active or convalescent COVID-19.

V usage is TRBV19 and J usage is TRBJ2-7, with TRBD1 identical over 9 bases. The CDR3 is made up of 16 amino acids. V was clipped by 5 bases and J by 4 bases; unmatched bases: 12. Looked up from germline, CDR1 is LNHDA and CDR2 is SQIVND (reference sequence). CDR3 in DNA: TGTGCCAGTAGTCTTATCCCGGGACAGGGACTTTACGAGCAGTACTTC. It encodes CASSLIPGQGLYEQYF.

The CDR3 loop reads CASSLQGANQPQHF. The CDR3 DNA sequence: TGTGCCAGTAGCCTACAGGGGGCGAATCAGCCCCAGCATTTT. The genes are TRBV19 and TRBJ1-5; TRBD1 agrees at 9 bases. Unmatched junction bases numbered 4, after V lost 6 bases and J lost 4 bases. Germline values: CDR1 LNHDA, CDR2 SQIVND (reference sequence). The CDR3 is made up of 14 amino acids.

This clone was picked up one time. The gene calls are TRBV9 and TRBJ2-3; the match to TRBD1 covers 7 bases. Germline values: CDR1 SGDLS, CDR2 YYNGEE. V lost 4 bases to trimming and J lost 11 bases; unmatched junction nucleotides: 10. The CDR3 is made up of 13 amino acids. Here the CDR3 reads CASSFGTDRGQYF. DNA for the CDR3: TGTGCCAGCAGCTTCGGGACAGACCGAGGGCAGTATTTT.

The chain links TRBV19 to TRBJ2-3; weak D call: TRBD2 (6 bases). Germline V CDR1 and CDR2: LNHDA, SQIVND (reference sequence). V gave up 5 bases and J gave up 7 bases, with 10 bases separating them. CDR3 size: 12 residues. The CDR3 region is CASSLGDYTQYF. The CDR3 coding sequence is TGTGCCAGTAGTCTGGGGGACTATACGCAGTATTTT.

CDR3 protein: CATSRDSGQGSTNEKLFF. For the CDR3, the DNA is TGTGCCACCAGCAGAGACTCCGGGCAGGGATCAACTAATGAAAAACTGTTTTTT. The chain joins TRBV15 to TRBJ1-4; the D gene is possibly TRBD1 (5 bases). The length of the CDR3 is 18 residues. With 0 bases removed from V and 0 bases from J, the gap between germline ends came to 14 bases. Germline V gene sequence: CDR1 LNHNV, CDR2 YYDKDF (reference sequence).

This clone was observed a single time. The chain couples TRBV3-1 (or the pseudogene TRBV3-2) to TRBJ2-7; 7 bases fit TRBD2. V lost 0 bases to trimming and J lost 3 bases; unmatched junction nucleotides: 2. This CDR3 is built from 14 residues. Germline-derived CDR1 and CDR2 are LGHDT and YNNKEL (reference sequence). CDR3 DNA sequence: TGTGCCAGCAGCCAAGAGGGGGGGATCTACGAGCAGTACTTC. This gives the protein CASSQEGGIYEQYF.

The rearrangement joins TRBV5-1 to TRBJ2-7, with 10 bases aligning to TRBD2. The trim removed 4 bases at V and 3 bases at J, leaving 10 bases unmatched. Germline V gene sequence: CDR1 SGHRS, CDR2 YFSETQ. The CDR3 is 16 amino acids. The CDR3 protein is CASSPAASSGGYEQYF. The CDR3 nucleotides read TGCGCCAGCAGCCCCGCTGCGTCTAGCGGGGGCTACGAGCAGTACTTC.

The chain recombines TRBV2 with TRBJ2-2; weak D call: TRBD2 (6 bases). Germline assignment: CDR1 SNHLY and CDR2 FYNNEI. The CDR3 sequence is 18 residues long. The germline V and J ends were trimmed by 7 bases and 0 bases, with 21 bases remaining between them. The CDR3 loop reads CASIKEPGLASNTGELFF. CDR3 nucleotide sequence: TGTGCCAGCATTAAAGAACCGGGACTCGCATCGAACACCGGGGAGCTGTTTTTT. The full variable domain, completed using reference TRBV2 and TRBJ2-2, is EPEVTQTPSHQVTQMGQEVILRCVPISNHLYFYWYRQILGQKVEFLVSFYNNEISEKSEIFDDQFSVERPDGSNFTLKIRSTKLEDSAMYFCASIKEPGLASNTGELFFGEGSRLTVL.